A selection of T cell receptor beta chains follows, all from one sample in a study of multiple sclerosis patients with progressive multifocal leukoencephalopathy. Profiling relied on immunoSEQ multiplex PCR, and the TCRdb table lists in-frame clones only, not all of them. The data contain some 30,000 clones, about 91% of them singletons. The material sequenced was PBMCs. The receptors stem from a human donor with multiple sclerosis. CDR3s leave out the opening cysteine and the closing phenylalanine or tryptophan. The order of the fields is J gene, V gene, CDR3 protein.

>TRBJ2-7|TRBV30
AWTPGGAYEQY
>TRBJ2-1|TRBV14
ASSQATPGEQF
>TRBJ1-2|TRBV6-5
ASSYTGPLDGYT
>TRBJ2-7|TRBV11-2
ASSLAPGTGRYEQY
>TRBJ2-7|TRBV5-4
ASSLGRNEQY
>TRBJ2-5|TRBV25-1
ASSSLGEGDQETQY
>TRBJ2-7|TRBV19
ASSIGTAPGEQY
>TRBJ2-5|TRBV19
ASSRTLAKQETQY
>TRBJ2-7|TRBV27
ASSLSEGGTDEQY
>TRBJ2-6|TRBV9
ASSRDSIVGANVLT
>TRBJ1-6|TRBV9
ASSGDTFNSPLH
>TRBJ2-7|TRBV7-2
ASSLVGGQAPYEQY
>TRBJ2-1|TRBV5-5
ASSLDGIYNEQF
>TRBJ2-5|TRBV19
ASKAEREGKETQY
>TRBJ1-6|TRBV7-8
ASSFPGSPLH
>TRBJ2-7|TRBV5-6
ASSSYRVRGDEQY
>TRBJ2-1|TRBV7-8
ASSLVSGSYNEQF
>TRBJ2-3|TRBV6-5
ASSYIGTDTQY
>TRBJ1-3|TRBV7-2
ASSLSGTGSSGNTIY
>TRBJ2-7|TRBV27
ASSLGQGTTYEQY
>TRBJ1-1|TRBV5-1
ASSLEAGTNTEAF
>TRBJ1-5|TRBV27
ASSLLGNQPQH
>TRBJ2-7|TRBV7-3
ASSPRRGHEQY
>TRBJ1-4|TRBV5-1
ASSLAVGSGPNEKLF
>TRBJ1-2|TRBV7-2
ASSLGGGGYT
>TRBJ1-2|TRBV30
AWSRDYGYT
>TRBJ1-6|TRBV9
ASSTEPGQGNSPLH
>TRBJ2-7|TRBV14
ASSQRGPHMGEQY
>TRBJ1-1|TRBV5-1
ASSFWENTEAF
>TRBJ1-3|TRBV21-1
ASRLHLLQHARNTIY
>TRBJ1-2|TRBV14
ASSQGQGYGYT
>TRBJ1-4|TRBV28
ASSLGGSSEKLF
>TRBJ1-5|TRBV6-5
ASSRTVDQPQH
>TRBJ2-3|TRBV12-5
ASGSSASTDTQY
>TRBJ1-1|TRBV29-1
SVEGRVNTEAF
>TRBJ2-6|TRBV27
ASSPLSGANVLT
>TRBJ2-7|TRBV19
ASSIRDRDAYEQY
>TRBJ1-1|TRBV19
ASSIDQGLPRAF
>TRBJ2-1|TRBV15
ATQGGGRASEQF
>TRBJ2-7|TRBV5-4
ASSLGGNSYEQY
>TRBJ1-1|TRBV5-8
ASRLTGVTEAF
>TRBJ2-2|TRBV28
ASSLPGRGELF
>TRBJ2-2|TRBV7-8
ASSFIAGATGELF
>TRBJ2-1|TRBV4-2
ASSQDATYNEQF
>TRBJ2-6|TRBV6-5
ASLAGQSGANVLT
>-|TRBV12-5
ASGRGDRAYEQY
>TRBJ2-3|TRBV11-3
ASSARTSGKDTQY
>TRBJ2-7|TRBV5-1
ASSLERSDEQY
>TRBJ2-4|TRBV6-1
ASRGQGGNIQY
>TRBJ1-2|TRBV6-5
ASTLTGTGNGYT
>TRBJ1-2|TRBV7-9
ASSLGSYDGGYT
>TRBJ2-5|TRBV9
ASSVATGQETQY
>TRBJ2-6|TRBV6-5
ASSYLRAGANVLT
>TRBJ2-1|TRBV4-3
ASSQDRGTRGRNEQF